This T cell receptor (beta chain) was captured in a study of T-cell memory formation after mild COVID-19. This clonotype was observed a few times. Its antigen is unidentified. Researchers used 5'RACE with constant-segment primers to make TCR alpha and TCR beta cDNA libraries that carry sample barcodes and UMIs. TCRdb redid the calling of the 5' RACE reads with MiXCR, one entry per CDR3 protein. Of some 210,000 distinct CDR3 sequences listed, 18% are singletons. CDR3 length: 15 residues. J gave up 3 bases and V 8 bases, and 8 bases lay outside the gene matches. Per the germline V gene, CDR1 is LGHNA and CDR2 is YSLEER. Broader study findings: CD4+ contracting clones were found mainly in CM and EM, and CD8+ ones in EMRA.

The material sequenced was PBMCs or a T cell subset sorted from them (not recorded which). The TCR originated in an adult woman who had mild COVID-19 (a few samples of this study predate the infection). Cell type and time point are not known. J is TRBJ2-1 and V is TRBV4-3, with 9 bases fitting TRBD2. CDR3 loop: CASATSGLSYNEQFF. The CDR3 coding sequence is TGCGCCAGCGCAACTAGCGGGCTTAGCTACAATGAGCAGTTCTTC.